The rows below give T cell receptor beta chains drawn from one sample of a study of OX40 agonist ivuxolimab in advanced cancers. Clones were read by immunoSEQ multiplex PCR, and TCRdb kept only the in-frame ones, dropping some. The data show tens of thousands of clones, about 88% seen once. The starting material was CD4+ or CD8+ T cells sorted from blood, obtained in a trial of the OX40 agonist ivuxolimab. All receptors derive from an adult with an advanced solid tumor such as melanoma, head and neck, liver or kidney cancer. Both conserved end residues are part of each CDR3. The order of the fields is CDR3 protein, D gene, V gene, J gene, CDR3 length. D genes are given only for firm matches.

CDR3 protein: CASSQEMRVRAFF; D gene: NA; V gene: TRBV4-1; J gene: TRBJ1-1; CDR3 length: 13
CDR3 protein: CASSPAPNQPQHF; D gene: NA; V gene: TRBV18; J gene: TRBJ1-5; CDR3 length: 13
CDR3 protein: CAWMGAGGYTF; D gene: NA; V gene: TRBV30; J gene: TRBJ1-2; CDR3 length: 11
CDR3 protein: CAWSTGTGRPRGAVF; D gene: TRBD1; V gene: TRBV30; J gene: TRBJ2-2; CDR3 length: 15
CDR3 protein: CAWRDRTGVETQYF; D gene: TRBD1; V gene: TRBV30; J gene: TRBJ2-5; CDR3 length: 14
CDR3 protein: CASSSTATSYEQYF; D gene: NA; V gene: TRBV7-6; J gene: TRBJ2-7; CDR3 length: 14
CDR3 protein: CASSSLSGKETQYF; D gene: TRBD2; V gene: TRBV6-6; J gene: TRBJ2-5; CDR3 length: 14
CDR3 protein: CATNEEYGYTF; D gene: NA; V gene: TRBV6-1; J gene: TRBJ1-2; CDR3 length: 11
CDR3 protein: CASSLGYTSGSTHEQFF; D gene: TRBD2; V gene: TRBV5-1; J gene: TRBJ2-1; CDR3 length: 17
CDR3 protein: CASSVAQRGRGEQFF; D gene: NA; V gene: TRBV9; J gene: TRBJ2-1; CDR3 length: 15
CDR3 protein: CASSIGLAGERDTQYF; D gene: TRBD2; V gene: TRBV19; J gene: TRBJ2-3; CDR3 length: 16
CDR3 protein: CASRVASGRRGAAYEQYF; D gene: NA; V gene: TRBV2; J gene: TRBJ2-7; CDR3 length: 18
CDR3 protein: CASSLEGRQYF; D gene: NA; V gene: TRBV5-4; J gene: TRBJ2-7; CDR3 length: 11
CDR3 protein: CSARRGDTQYF; D gene: NA; V gene: TRBV20-1; J gene: TRBJ2-3; CDR3 length: 11
CDR3 protein: CASSLAGTGNTGELFF; D gene: TRBD1; V gene: TRBV5-1; J gene: TRBJ2-2; CDR3 length: 16
CDR3 protein: CASSYPGIHGTQYF; D gene: NA; V gene: TRBV6-5; J gene: TRBJ2-5; CDR3 length: 14
CDR3 protein: CASSLGGLAGGNEQFF; D gene: TRBD2; V gene: TRBV5-4; J gene: TRBJ2-1; CDR3 length: 16
CDR3 protein: CSVDGSGANVLTF; D gene: NA; V gene: TRBV29-1; J gene: TRBJ2-6; CDR3 length: 13
CDR3 protein: CASSLYGDSYGYTF; D gene: TRBD1; V gene: TRBV7-2; J gene: TRBJ1-2; CDR3 length: 14
CDR3 protein: CASSLAPRGDNEQFF; D gene: TRBD2; V gene: TRBV7-2; J gene: TRBJ2-1; CDR3 length: 15
CDR3 protein: CASSQDFYSSYEQYF; D gene: NA; V gene: TRBV4-1; J gene: TRBJ2-7; CDR3 length: 15
CDR3 protein: CASSPRDRGVDNEQFF; D gene: TRBD1; V gene: TRBV4-1; J gene: TRBJ2-1; CDR3 length: 16
CDR3 protein: CASSSWGQGMETQYF; D gene: TRBD1; V gene: TRBV28; J gene: TRBJ2-5; CDR3 length: 15
CDR3 protein: CASSRTGDANGYTF; D gene: TRBD1; V gene: TRBV5-5; J gene: TRBJ1-2; CDR3 length: 14
CDR3 protein: CASSQDGRDPRVAFF; D gene: NA; V gene: TRBV4-3; J gene: TRBJ1-1; CDR3 length: 15
CDR3 protein: CASSRLAGGLTDTQYF; D gene: TRBD2; V gene: TRBV19; J gene: TRBJ2-3; CDR3 length: 16
CDR3 protein: CAWRGGGGVTSPLHF; D gene: NA; V gene: TRBV30; J gene: TRBJ1-6; CDR3 length: 15
CDR3 protein: CASRREQGDLNEQFF; D gene: NA; V gene: TRBV2; J gene: TRBJ2-1; CDR3 length: 15
CDR3 protein: CASSEIHSGANVLTF; D gene: NA; V gene: TRBV6-4; J gene: TRBJ2-6; CDR3 length: 15
CDR3 protein: CASSPGQSGVTQYF; D gene: TRBD2; V gene: TRBV18; J gene: TRBJ2-5; CDR3 length: 14
CDR3 protein: CASRQLLNTGELFF; D gene: NA; V gene: TRBV2; J gene: TRBJ2-2; CDR3 length: 14
CDR3 protein: CSVVGVVTGELFF; D gene: NA; V gene: TRBV29-1; J gene: TRBJ2-2; CDR3 length: 13
CDR3 protein: CASSDSPTDTQYF; D gene: NA; V gene: TRBV6-4; J gene: TRBJ2-3; CDR3 length: 13
CDR3 protein: CASSRRQGAGETQYF; D gene: TRBD1; V gene: TRBV18; J gene: TRBJ2-5; CDR3 length: 15
CDR3 protein: CASGSRDAGYGYTF; D gene: NA; V gene: TRBV5-6; J gene: TRBJ1-2; CDR3 length: 14
CDR3 protein: CASSLWQGDNQPQHF; D gene: TRBD1; V gene: TRBV5-6; J gene: TRBJ1-5; CDR3 length: 15
CDR3 protein: CSARDLREQYF; D gene: NA; V gene: TRBV20-1; J gene: TRBJ2-7; CDR3 length: 11
CDR3 protein: CASTSDRGTNEKLFF; D gene: TRBD1; V gene: TRBV2; J gene: TRBJ1-4; CDR3 length: 15
CDR3 protein: CTILGGGRETQYF; D gene: NA; V gene: TRBV29-1; J gene: TRBJ2-5; CDR3 length: 13
CDR3 protein: CASSPGEPQETQYF; D gene: NA; V gene: TRBV18; J gene: TRBJ2-5; CDR3 length: 14
CDR3 protein: CATGTSGGAFNNEQFF; D gene: TRBD2; V gene: TRBV6-6; J gene: TRBJ2-1; CDR3 length: 16
CDR3 protein: CASSIEYTGELFF; D gene: NA; V gene: TRBV19; J gene: TRBJ2-2; CDR3 length: 13
CDR3 protein: CASSLGGTGANVLTF; D gene: NA; V gene: TRBV5-4; J gene: TRBJ2-6; CDR3 length: 15
CDR3 protein: CASSQPPQTGVGYTF; D gene: NA; V gene: TRBV5-4; J gene: TRBJ1-2; CDR3 length: 15
CDR3 protein: CASSGPNRSLHF; D gene: NA; V gene: TRBV9; J gene: TRBJ1-6; CDR3 length: 12
CDR3 protein: CASSVGWDGYEQYF; D gene: NA; V gene: TRBV2; J gene: TRBJ2-7; CDR3 length: 14